The rows below give T cell receptor beta chains drawn from one sample of a study of blood T cells in healthy people across ages. One entry per CDR3 protein results from TCRdb running MiXCR on the 5' RACE reads. The sample yields about 640,000 distinct CDR3 sequences, roughly 50% seen once. Sequences were obtained from blood. These receptors originate from a man in his 60s in good health. Both conserved end residues are part of each CDR3. D genes are given only for firm matches. The listing skips clone size in some rows; elsewhere it reads once, few, many or a size class.

TRBJ2-1	-	TRBV3-1	TRBD2	CASSPSGSPGNEQFF
TRBJ1-6	few	TRBV6-1	TRBD1	CATRGTVDSPLHF
TRBJ1-1	many	TRBV5-1	TRBD1	CASSPYRDRELVTEAFF
TRBJ2-7	-	TRBV11-2	-	CASSGGPDSLSYEQYF
TRBJ1-6	-	TRBV5-1	-	CASSPNSYNSPLHF
TRBJ2-5	-	TRBV29-1	TRBD1	CSVSRQGALGTQYF
TRBJ2-7	few	TRBV29-1	TRBD1	CSVRARDRALYEQYF
TRBJ2-2	-	TRBV20-1	TRBD1	CSAYRGANTGELFF
-	-	TRBV7-9	TRBD1	CASSRVGTGASKETQYF
TRBJ1-1	many	TRBV2	-	CASSDQLSTEAFF
TRBJ2-5	-	TRBV20-1	-	CSADQMPQETQYF
TRBJ2-5	-	TRBV20-1	TRBD2	CSASPGLAGGGEYF
TRBJ2-5	many	TRBV3-1	TRBD1	CASSQEGGQGSGEQYF
TRBJ1-1	-	TRBV5-1	-	CASSYSGPPAEAFF
TRBJ2-3	-	TRBV5-1	-	CASSLSADIITDTQYF
TRBJ1-5	once	TRBV6-2/TRBV6-3	TRBD1	CASSWPGQGAQPQHF
TRBJ2-7	-	TRBV9	-	CASSAGPISYEQYF
TRBJ2-7	-	TRBV11-2	-	CASSLDRQASYEQYF
TRBJ2-5	few	TRBV7-2	-	CASSRNGAQETQYF
TRBJ2-1	-	TRBV10-2	-	CASSESRAAYNEQFF
TRBJ1-4	-	TRBV28	-	CASRGTNEKLFF
TRBJ2-5	-	TRBV21-1	-	CASSPTGFGTQYF
TRBJ2-1	-	TRBV7-2	TRBD2	CASTETGGSYNEQFF
TRBJ2-7	-	TRBV21-1	-	CASSKVKQTLLDLKQYF
TRBJ2-7	few	TRBV5-1	-	CASSLEGYPPYEQYF
TRBJ2-4	-	TRBV20-1	TRBD1	CSATGGTGGSIWAKNIQYF
TRBJ1-2	many	TRBV20-1	-	CSPRVDSAGGYTF
TRBJ1-2	-	TRBV10-2	-	CASSERRPGSYGYTF
TRBJ2-5	-	TRBV25-1	TRBD1	CASSRSGTGGRETQYF
TRBJ2-7	-	TRBV4-1	-	CASSPFLPIYEQYF
TRBJ1-2	-	TRBV15	-	CATSRVVNYGYTF
TRBJ2-1	-	TRBV20-1	TRBD2	CSAEKRGNEQFF
TRBJ2-5	few	TRBV2	-	CASSGTAQYF
TRBJ1-2	few	TRBV7-2	TRBD1	CASSSLGQGFYGYTF
TRBJ2-5	few	TRBV3-1	TRBD2	CASSRRSQRGPLETQYF
TRBJ2-7	few	TRBV20-1	-	CSARARRDISYEQYF
TRBJ1-4	few	TRBV6-5	-	CASSATNEKLFF
TRBJ2-3	-	TRBV6-1	-	CASGQDEGGVLYGPQYF
TRBJ2-6	-	TRBV14	TRBD2	CASSPWPTSGGPGISGANVLTF
TRBJ1-1	-	TRBV2	TRBD1	CASSVQGTRDTEAFF
TRBJ2-5	-	TRBV20-1	-	CSASTGRETQYF
TRBJ2-1	-	TRBV20-1	-	CSGREVGSYNEQFF
TRBJ2-2	few	TRBV5-1	TRBD2	CASSKGLAGGQSPQNTGELFF
TRBJ1-1	-	TRBV20-1	-	CSARKAWTDTEAFF
TRBJ2-1	few	TRBV9	-	CASSVDYRGGETQFF
TRBJ2-7	few	TRBV28	TRBD1	CASSGQDYEQYF
TRBJ2-3	-	TRBV4-1	TRBD1	CASSLGQGGLKDTQYF
TRBJ2-1	-	TRBV11-2	-	CASSLRLRDNEQFF
TRBJ2-7	-	TRBV20-1	TRBD1	CSGTGVTSYEQYF
TRBJ1-1	-	TRBV4-2	-	CASSQRTGDTEAFF
TRBJ1-2	-	TRBV4-2	-	CASSQEGTRDGYTF
TRBJ2-5	-	TRBV27	TRBD2	CASSLTIPRLAGAGETQYF
TRBJ1-5	few	TRBV12-3/TRBV12-4	TRBD1	CASRAGTDNSNQPQHF
TRBJ2-5	-	TRBV5-1	-	CASSFLMASEQYF
TRBJ2-3	-	TRBV7-2	-	CASSLRAGANTDTQYF
TRBJ1-6	once	TRBV4-1	-	CASSQDSTGLWNSPLHF
TRBJ2-1	-	TRBV28	TRBD1	CASSPGQARSYNEQFF
TRBJ2-5	-	TRBV20-1	-	CSAPRGHKPDGQYF